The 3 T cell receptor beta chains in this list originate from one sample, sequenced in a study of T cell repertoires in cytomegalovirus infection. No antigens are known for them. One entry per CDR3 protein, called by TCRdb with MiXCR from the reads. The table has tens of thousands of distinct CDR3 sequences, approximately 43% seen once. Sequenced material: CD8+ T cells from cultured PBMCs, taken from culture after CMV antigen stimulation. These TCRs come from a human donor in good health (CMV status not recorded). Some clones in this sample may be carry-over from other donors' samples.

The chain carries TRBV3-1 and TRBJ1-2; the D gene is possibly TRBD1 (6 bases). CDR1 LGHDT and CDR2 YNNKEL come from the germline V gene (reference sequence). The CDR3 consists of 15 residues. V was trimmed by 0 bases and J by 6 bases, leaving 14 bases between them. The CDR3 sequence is CASSQDLGGGNGYTF. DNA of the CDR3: TGTGCCAGCAGCCAAGATCTGGGGGGGGGCAATGGCTACACCTTC.

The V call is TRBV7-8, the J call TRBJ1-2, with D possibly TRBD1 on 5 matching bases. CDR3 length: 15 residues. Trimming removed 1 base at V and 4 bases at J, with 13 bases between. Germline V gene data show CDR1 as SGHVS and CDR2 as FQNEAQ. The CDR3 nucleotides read TGTGCCAGCAGCTTAGGGGGGGGGAGCCTCTATGGCTACACCTTC. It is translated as CASSLGGGSLYGYTF.

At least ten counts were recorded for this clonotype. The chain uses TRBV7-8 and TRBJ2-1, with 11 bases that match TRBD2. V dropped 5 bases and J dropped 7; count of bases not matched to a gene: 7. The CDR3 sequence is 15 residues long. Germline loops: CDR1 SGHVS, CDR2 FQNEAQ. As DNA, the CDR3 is TGTGCCAGCAGCCTAACTAGCGGGAGTGGAAATGAGCAGTTCTTC. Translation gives CASSLTSGSGNEQFF.